A single T cell receptor beta chain is shown here with its context. This clone was counted a single time. What antigen it recognizes has not been identified. There are no base qualities to consult, and no much larger clone falls within one base. This entry is derived from a study of T cells in narcolepsy (dated by TCRdb to the late 2010s). For context, the study as a whole: The study enrolled patients with narcolepsy type 1 or type 2 (NT1, NT2) together with healthy control donors. The study sought autoreactive T cells targeting hypocretin neuron self-antigens (hypocretin, TRIB2) in narcolepsy patients, using TCR Vbeta sequencing to track clonotypes in blood and CSF.

The investigation overall reported the following: Numbers of sequenced blood memory CD4+ clonotypes were comparable, with averages of some 42,000 in patients and approximately 33,000 in controls. Plots comparing CSF and blood CD4+ T cell clonotypes from the same patient highlighted HCRT-specific and TRIB2-specific autoreactive clonotypes. Certain blood memory CD4+ repertoires from patients and controls had no sequences that matched autoreactive T cell clones. According to the report, autoreactive clonotypes were detected serially in the blood of the same patients and of different patients, but not in healthy controls.

Memory CD4+ T cells were sorted ex vivo from peripheral blood of narcolepsy patients and healthy controls for TCR Vbeta sequencing. The library was made by the immunoSEQ multiplex PCR assay. Here the immuneACCESS table is served through TCRdb, limited to in-frame sequences with V and J called. Missing clones are a known gap in these copies; in checked studies unresolved V genes cover under half, and the rest lacks a known reason. The sample records tens of thousands of clones, about 80% of which are singletons. The ten largest clones capture 0.9% to 1.2% of the sample. CDR1 and CDR2, looked up from the germline V gene (reference sequence), are LNHDA and SQIVND. The CDR3 holds 17 amino acids from the cysteine to the phenylalanine. Only the CDR3 DNA stays, 51 bases, in frame from base 1. V is shortened by 2 bases, J by 3 bases, and the region joining them spans 16 bases.

The receptor's source is a human donor in good health. Specimen: memory (CD45RA-) CD4+ T cells from blood. Reading the label with the study, this specimen's cell subset or site is: memory T cells sorted ex vivo from peripheral blood. The sequence is built from TRBV19 and TRBJ2-2, and perhaps TRBD1 as D gene, on 6 matching bases. CDR3 region: CASSILQGSGDTGELFF. The DNA reads as follows: TGTGCCAGTAGTATACTACAGGGTAGTGGTGACACCGGGGAGCTGTTTTTT.